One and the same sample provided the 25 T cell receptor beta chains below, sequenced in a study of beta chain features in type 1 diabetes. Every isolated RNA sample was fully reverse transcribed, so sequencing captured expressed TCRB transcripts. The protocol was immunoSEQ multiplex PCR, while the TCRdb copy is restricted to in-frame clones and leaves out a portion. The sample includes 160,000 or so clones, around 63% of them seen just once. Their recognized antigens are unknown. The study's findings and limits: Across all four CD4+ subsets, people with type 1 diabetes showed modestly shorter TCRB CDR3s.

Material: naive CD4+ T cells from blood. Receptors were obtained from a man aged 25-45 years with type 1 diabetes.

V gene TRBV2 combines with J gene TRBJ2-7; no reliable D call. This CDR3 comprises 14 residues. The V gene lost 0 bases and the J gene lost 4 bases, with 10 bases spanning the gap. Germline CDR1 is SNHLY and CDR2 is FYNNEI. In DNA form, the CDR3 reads TGTGCCAGCAGTGAAGCGCTTCACGTATACGAGCAGTACTTC. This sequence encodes CASSEALHVYEQYF.

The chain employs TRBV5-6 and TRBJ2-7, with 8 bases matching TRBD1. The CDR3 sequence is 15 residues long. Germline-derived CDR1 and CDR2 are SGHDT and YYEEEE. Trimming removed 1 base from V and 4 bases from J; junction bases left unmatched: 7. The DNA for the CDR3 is TGTGCCAGCAGCTTGTCGGCAGGGGGCTGGTACGAGCAGTACTTC. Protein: CASSLSAGGWYEQYF.

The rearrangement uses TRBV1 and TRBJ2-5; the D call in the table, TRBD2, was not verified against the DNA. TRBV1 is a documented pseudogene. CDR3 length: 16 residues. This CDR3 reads CTSSQFPSGGAETQYF. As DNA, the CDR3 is TGCACCAGCAGCCAATTCCCTAGCGGGGGGGCAGAGACCCAGTACTTC.

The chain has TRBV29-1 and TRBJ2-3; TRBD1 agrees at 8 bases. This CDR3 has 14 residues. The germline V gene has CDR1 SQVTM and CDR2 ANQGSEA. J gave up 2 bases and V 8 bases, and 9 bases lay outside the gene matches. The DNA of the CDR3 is TGCAGCCTCAGACAGGGGATACCCACAGATACGCAGTATTTT. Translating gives CSLRQGIPTDTQYF.

CDR3: CSVEGVVPNEQFF. In DNA, the CDR3 is TGCAGCGTTGAAGGGGTAGTTCCCAATGAGCAGTTCTTC. The chain couples TRBV29-1 to TRBJ2-1; D gene ambiguous. V was cut by 1 base and J by 6 bases, with 10 bases left in between. The CDR3 has 13 amino acids. Germline loops: CDR1 SQVTM, CDR2 ANQGSEA.

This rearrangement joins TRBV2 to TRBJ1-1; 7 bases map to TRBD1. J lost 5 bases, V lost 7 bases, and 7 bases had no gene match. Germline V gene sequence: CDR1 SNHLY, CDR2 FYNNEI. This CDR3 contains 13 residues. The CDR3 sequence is CASTGQDITEAFF. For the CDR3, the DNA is TGTGCCAGCACAGGACAGGACATAACTGAAGCTTTCTTT. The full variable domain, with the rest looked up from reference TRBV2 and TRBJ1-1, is EPEVTQTPSHQVTQMGQEVILRCVPISNHLYFYWYRQILGQKVEFLVSFYNNEISEKSEIFDDQFSVERPDGSNFTLKIRSTKLEDSAMYFCASTGQDITEAFFGQGTRLTVV.

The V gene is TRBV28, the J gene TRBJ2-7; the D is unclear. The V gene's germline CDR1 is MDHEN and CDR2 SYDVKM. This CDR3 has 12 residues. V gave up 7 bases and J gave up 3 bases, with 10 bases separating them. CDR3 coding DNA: TGTGCCAGCAACTTCCCCGGCTACGAGCAGTACTTC. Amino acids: CASNFPGYEQYF.

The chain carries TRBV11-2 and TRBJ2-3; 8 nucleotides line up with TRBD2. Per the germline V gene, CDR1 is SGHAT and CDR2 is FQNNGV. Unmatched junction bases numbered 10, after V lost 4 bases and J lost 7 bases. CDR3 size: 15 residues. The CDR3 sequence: CASSSSGGPPNTQYF. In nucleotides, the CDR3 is TGTGCCAGCAGCTCGAGCGGGGGCCCTCCGAATACGCAGTATTTT.

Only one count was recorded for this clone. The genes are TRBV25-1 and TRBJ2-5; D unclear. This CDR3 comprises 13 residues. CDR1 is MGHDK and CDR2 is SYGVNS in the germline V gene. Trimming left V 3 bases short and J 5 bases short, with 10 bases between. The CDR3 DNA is TGTGCCAGCAGTGAGGTGATAGGGGAGACCCAGTACTTC. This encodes CASSEVIGETQYF. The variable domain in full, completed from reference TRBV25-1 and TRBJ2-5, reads EADIYQTPRYLVIGTGKKITLECSQTMGHDKMYWYQQDPGMELHLIHYSYGVNSTEKGDLSSESTVSRIRTEHFPLTLESARPSHTSQYLCASSEVIGETQYFGPGTRLLVL.

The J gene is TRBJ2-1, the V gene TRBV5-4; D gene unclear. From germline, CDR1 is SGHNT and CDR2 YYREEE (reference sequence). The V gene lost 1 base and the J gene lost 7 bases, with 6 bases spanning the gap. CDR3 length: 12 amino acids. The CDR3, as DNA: TGTGCCAGCAGCTTGACCGAAAATGAGCAGTTCTTC. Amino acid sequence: CASSLTENEQFF.

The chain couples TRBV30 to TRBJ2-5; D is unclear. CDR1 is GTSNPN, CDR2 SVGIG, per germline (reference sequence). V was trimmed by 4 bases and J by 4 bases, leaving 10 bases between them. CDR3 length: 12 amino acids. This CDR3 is CAWNSPVETQYF. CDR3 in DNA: TGTGCCTGGAACAGTCCGGTAGAGACCCAGTACTTC.

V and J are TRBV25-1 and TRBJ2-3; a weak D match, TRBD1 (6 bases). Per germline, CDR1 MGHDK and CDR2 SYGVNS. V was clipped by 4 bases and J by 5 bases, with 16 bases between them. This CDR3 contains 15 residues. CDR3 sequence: CASSATPGAKDTQYF. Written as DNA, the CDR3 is TGTGCCAGCAGTGCTACGCCAGGGGCTAAAGATACGCAGTATTTT.

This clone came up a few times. The CDR3 nucleotides read TGTGCCAGCAGCGTAGAACTGGGGACCAACACCGGGGAGCTGTTTTTT. This translates into CASSVELGTNTGELFF. The chain employs TRBV9 and TRBJ2-2; tentatively, D is TRBD1 or TRBD2 (5 bases each). CDR1 SGDLS and CDR2 YYNGEE come from the germline V gene. V was trimmed by 0 bases and J by 2 bases, leaving 11 bases between them. The CDR3 runs to 16 residues.

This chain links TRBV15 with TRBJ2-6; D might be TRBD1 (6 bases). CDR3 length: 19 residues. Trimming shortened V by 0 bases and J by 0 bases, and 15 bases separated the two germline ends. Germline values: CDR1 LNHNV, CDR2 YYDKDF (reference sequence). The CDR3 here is CATSRDGDRPLSGANVLTF. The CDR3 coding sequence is TGTGCCACCAGCAGAGATGGCGACAGGCCTCTCTCTGGGGCCAACGTCCTGACTTTC. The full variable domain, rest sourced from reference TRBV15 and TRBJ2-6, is DAMVIQNPRYQVTQFGKPVTLSCSQTLNHNVMYWYQQKSSQAPKLLFHYYDKDFNNEADTPDNFQSRRPNTSFCFLDIRSPGLGDTAMYLCATSRDGDRPLSGANVLTFGAGSRLTVL.

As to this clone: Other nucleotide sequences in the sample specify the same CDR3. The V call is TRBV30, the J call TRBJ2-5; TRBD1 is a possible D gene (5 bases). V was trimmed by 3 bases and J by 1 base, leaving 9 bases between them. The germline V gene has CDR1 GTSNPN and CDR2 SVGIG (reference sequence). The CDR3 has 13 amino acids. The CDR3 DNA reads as TGTGCCTGGAGCCGACAGTCCCAAGAGACCCAGTACTTC. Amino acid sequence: CAWSRQSQETQYF.

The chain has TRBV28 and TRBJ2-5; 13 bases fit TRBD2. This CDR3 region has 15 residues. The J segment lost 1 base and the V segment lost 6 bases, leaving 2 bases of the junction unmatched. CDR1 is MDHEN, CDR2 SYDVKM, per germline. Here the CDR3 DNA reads TGTGCCAGCAGGGGACTAGCGGGGATCCAAGAGACCCAGTACTTC. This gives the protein CASRGLAGIQETQYF.

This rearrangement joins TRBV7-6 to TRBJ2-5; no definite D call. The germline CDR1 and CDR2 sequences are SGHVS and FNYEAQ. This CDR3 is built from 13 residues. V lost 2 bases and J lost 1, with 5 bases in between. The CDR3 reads CASSLRVQETQYF. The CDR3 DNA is TGTGCCAGCAGCTTAAGGGTCCAAGAGACCCAGTACTTC.

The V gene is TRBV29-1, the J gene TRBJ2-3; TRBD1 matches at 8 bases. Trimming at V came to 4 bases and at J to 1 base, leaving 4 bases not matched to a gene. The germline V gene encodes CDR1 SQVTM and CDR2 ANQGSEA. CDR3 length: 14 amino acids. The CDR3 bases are TGCAGCGTTGGGCGGGGACAGGGCACAGATACGCAGTATTTT. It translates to CSVGRGQGTDTQYF.

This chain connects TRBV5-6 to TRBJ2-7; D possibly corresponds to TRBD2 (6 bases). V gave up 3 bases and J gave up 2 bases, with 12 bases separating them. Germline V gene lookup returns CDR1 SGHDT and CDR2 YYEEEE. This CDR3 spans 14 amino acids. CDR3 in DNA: TGTGCCAGCAGCTCGGGGGACGGAGCCTACGAGCAGTACTTC. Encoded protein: CASSSGDGAYEQYF.

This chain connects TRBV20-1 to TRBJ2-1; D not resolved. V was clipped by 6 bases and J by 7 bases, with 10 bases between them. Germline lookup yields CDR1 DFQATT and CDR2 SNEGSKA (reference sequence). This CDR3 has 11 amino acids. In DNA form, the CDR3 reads TGCAGTGCGCCAAAGAGAAATGAGCAGTTCTTC. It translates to CSAPKRNEQFF.

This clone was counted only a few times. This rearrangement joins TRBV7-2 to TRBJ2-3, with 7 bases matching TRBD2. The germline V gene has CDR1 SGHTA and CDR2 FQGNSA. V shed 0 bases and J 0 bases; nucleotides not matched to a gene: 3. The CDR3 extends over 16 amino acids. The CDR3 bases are TGTGCCAGCAGCTTAGCCCAGCGGGGAAGCACAGATACGCAGTATTTT. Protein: CASSLAQRGSTDTQYF. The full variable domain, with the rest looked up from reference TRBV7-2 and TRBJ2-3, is GAGVSQSPSNKVTEKGKDVELRCDPISGHTALYWYRQSLGQGLEFLIYFQGNSAPDKSGLPSDRFSAERTGGSVSTLTIQRTQQEDSAVYLCASSLAQRGSTDTQYFGPGTRLTVL.

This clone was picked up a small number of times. The CDR3 loop is CASSLGASGLVETQYF. For the CDR3, the DNA is TGTGCCAGCAGCTTAGGGGCCTCCGGTTTAGTTGAGACCCAGTACTTC. The rearrangement joins TRBV7-2 to TRBJ2-5; unclear D gene. Deletions cut 1 base from V and 5 bases from J, with 17 bases between. This CDR3 spans 16 amino acids. CDR1 and CDR2 from the germline V gene are SGHTA and FQGNSA. The variable domain in full, completed from reference TRBV7-2 and TRBJ2-5, reads GAGVSQSPSNKVTEKGKDVELRCDPISGHTALYWYRQSLGQGLEFLIYFQGNSAPDKSGLPSDRFSAERTGGSVSTLTIQRTQQEDSAVYLCASSLGASGLVETQYFGPGTRLLVL.

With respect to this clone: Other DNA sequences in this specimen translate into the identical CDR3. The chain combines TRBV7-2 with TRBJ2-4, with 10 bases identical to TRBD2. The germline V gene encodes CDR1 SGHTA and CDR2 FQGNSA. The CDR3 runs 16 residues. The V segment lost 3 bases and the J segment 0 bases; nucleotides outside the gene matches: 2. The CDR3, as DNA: TGTGCCAGCAGCTTGACTAGCGGGCTAGCCAAAAACATTCAGTACTTC. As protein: CASSLTSGLAKNIQYF.

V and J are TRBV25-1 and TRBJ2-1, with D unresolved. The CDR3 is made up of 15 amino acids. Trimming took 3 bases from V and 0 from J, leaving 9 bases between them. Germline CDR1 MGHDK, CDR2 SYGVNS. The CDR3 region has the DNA TGTGCCAGCAGTGATATCCAAAGCTCCTACAATGAGCAGTTCTTC. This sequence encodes CASSDIQSSYNEQFF.

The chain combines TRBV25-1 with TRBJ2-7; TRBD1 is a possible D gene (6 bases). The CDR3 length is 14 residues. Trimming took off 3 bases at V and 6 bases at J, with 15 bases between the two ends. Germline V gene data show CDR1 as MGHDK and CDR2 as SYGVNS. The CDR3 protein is CASSDGTRGREQYF. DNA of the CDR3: TGTGCCAGCAGTGACGGGACACGCGGACGCGAGCAGTACTTC.